These T cell receptor beta chains were read from a single sample in a study of blood T cell repertoires in COVID-19. Profiled with immunoSEQ multiplex PCR; TCRdb holds only in-frame clones, not every one. The sample records under 250,000 clones, 85% to 90% being singletons. Material: PBMCs or T cells enriched from blood (not recorded which). The source of these receptors is a man aged 35-49 years who had recovered from COVID-19. CDR3s include the opening cysteine and the closing phenylalanine or tryptophan. D genes are given only for firm matches. Only part of the rows carry a size: once, few, many, or a class if the clone is expanded.

V gene	clone size	J gene	D gene	CDR3 protein	CDR3 DNA
TRBV5-1	-	TRBJ2-7	-	CASSLYGNSYEQYF	TGCGCCAGCAGCTTATACGGGAACTCCTACGAGCAGTACTTC
TRBV11-2	-	TRBJ2-6	TRBD1	CASSSDRAPGANVLTF	TGTGCCAGCAGCTCCGACAGGGCCCCTGGGGCCAACGTCCTGACTTTC
TRBV2	-	TRBJ2-3	TRBD2	CASSLLAGDTDTQYF	TGTGCCAGCAGTTTACTAGCGGGGGACACAGATACGCAGTATTTT
TRBV10-1	few	TRBJ1-2	TRBD1	CASRQGNGYTF	TGCGCCAGCCGACAGGGAAATGGCTACACCTTC
TRBV19	-	TRBJ2-3	-	CASSISGHRIGDTQYF	TGTGCCAGTAGTATATCAGGACACCGGATCGGAGATACGCAGTATTTT
TRBV30	-	TRBJ2-1	TRBD2	CARTSGGDNEQFF	TGTGCCCGAACTAGCGGGGGGGACAATGAGCAGTTCTTC
TRBV3-1/TRBV3-2	-	TRBJ2-5	TRBD2	CASRPEKLAGVGETQYF	TGTGCCAGCAGACCAGAAAAGCTAGCGGGAGTAGGGGAGACCCAGTACTTC
TRBV30	-	TRBJ1-4	-	CAWSGRVYEKLFF	TGTGCCTGGAGTGGCAGGGTCTATGAAAAACTGTTTTTT
TRBV4-2	-	TRBJ2-5	TRBD2	CASSQDSYASGSLETQYF	TGTGCCAGCAGCCAAGATAGTTATGCTAGCGGGAGTTTGGAGACCCAGTACTTC
TRBV10-3	-	TRBJ1-1	-	CAINSIGPRNTEAFF	TGTGCCATCAATAGCATTGGCCCACGGAACACTGAAGCTTTCTTT
TRBV7-2	once	TRBJ2-1	TRBD1	CASSLGGTGLIYNEQFF	TGTGCCAGCAGCTTAGGGGGGACAGGGCTCATCTACAATGAGCAGTTCTTC
TRBV18	-	TRBJ1-2	-	CASSPDGVRNYGYTF	TGTGCCAGCTCACCCGACGGGGTGAGGAACTATGGCTACACCTTC
TRBV29-1	-	TRBJ1-1	-	CSAGALPPHEAFF	TGCAGCGCTGGGGCGCTTCCTCCCCATGAAGCTTTCTTT
TRBV28	-	TRBJ2-1	-	CASRAPTVWFNEQFF	TGTGCCTCCAGGGCCCCGACTGTCTGGTTCAATGAGCAGTTCTTC
TRBV9	once	TRBJ2-7	-	CASSVGTFTYEQYF	TGTGCCAGCAGCGTCGGGACTTTTACCTACGAGCAGTACTTC
TRBV30	-	TRBJ1-6	-	CAWSVWQGYSPLHF	TGTGCCTGGAGTGTATGGCAGGGCTATTCACCCCTCCACTTT
TRBV5-6	-	TRBJ1-5	TRBD1	CASSLGQGNIKSQHF	TGTGCCAGCAGCTTGGGACAGGGGAACATAAAATCCCAGCATTTT
TRBV4-1	once	TRBJ2-6	TRBD1	CASSRAPGQGISGANVLTF	TGCGCCAGCAGCCGTGCCCCGGGACAGGGGATCTCTGGGGCCAACGTCCTGACTTTC
TRBV5-1	-	TRBJ1-3	TRBD1	CASSSQPGQSSGNTIYF	TGCGCCAGCAGCTCCCAACCGGGACAGTCCTCTGGAAACACCATATATTTT
TRBV12-3/TRBV12-4	-	TRBJ2-5	-	CASSRDGGETQYF	TGTGCCAGCAGTCGGGACGGGGGAGAGACCCAGTACTTC
TRBV28	-	TRBJ2-3	-	CAAGTDTQYF	TGTGCCGCGGGTACAGATACGCAGTATTTT
TRBV30	-	TRBJ1-1	-	CAWSRLDTNTEAFF	TGTGCCTGGAGTAGGCTGGACACGAACACTGAAGCTTTCTTT
TRBV19	few	TRBJ2-5	TRBD1	CASSGRGQGETQYF	TGTGCCAGTAGTGGCAGGGGGCAGGGAGAGACCCAGTACTTC
TRBV4-3	-	TRBJ1-2	-	CASSQHQEGNYGYTF	TGCGCCAGCAGCCAACATCAGGAGGGGAACTATGGCTACACCTTC
TRBV30	-	TRBJ1-4	TRBD1	CAWREEGADEKLFF	TGTGCCTGGAGGGAAGAGGGGGCAGATGAAAAACTGTTTTTT
TRBV7-8	few	TRBJ1-3	TRBD1	CASSFTGAYGNTIYF	TGTGCCAGCAGCTTTACAGGGGCTTACGGAAACACCATATATTTT
TRBV9	-	TRBJ2-1	TRBD1	CASSVGQGYNEQFF	TGTGCCAGCAGCGTAGGACAGGGGTACAATGAGCAGTTCTTC
TRBV5-4	-	TRBJ1-1	-	CASSLWGWDTEAFF	TGTGCCAGCAGCTTGTGGGGCTGGGACACTGAAGCTTTCTTT
TRBV19	-	TRBJ1-5	TRBD1	CASSIGGGRAGNQPQHF	TGTGCCAGTAGTATTGGAGGGGGCCGGGCGGGCAATCAGCCCCAGCATTTT
TRBV12-3/TRBV12-4	-	TRBJ1-2	-	CASSFQGDYGYTF	TGTGCCAGCAGTTTTCAGGGCGACTATGGCTACACCTTC
TRBV7-9	-	TRBJ1-5	-	CASSLGDRTTQHF	TGTGCCAGCAGCTTGGGAGACAGGACGACCCAGCATTTT
TRBV7-9	-	TRBJ2-1	-	CASSLSLALFF	TGTGCCAGCAGCTTATCCCTAGCCTTGTTCTTC
TRBV19	-	TRBJ2-7	TRBD2	CASSGTSGNHEQYF	TGTGCCAGTAGTGGGACTAGCGGGAACCACGAGCAGTACTTC
TRBV6-5	-	TRBJ2-1	-	CASSLRDFSNEQFF	TGTGCCAGCAGTCTACGGGATTTCTCGAATGAGCAGTTCTTC
TRBV7-9	-	TRBJ1-3	-	CASTPAWDNSGNTIYF	TGTGCCAGCACCCCAGCGTGGGACAACTCTGGAAACACCATATATTTT
TRBV2	-	TRBJ2-6	-	CASTQGVGANVLTF	TGTGCCAGCACCCAGGGTGTTGGGGCCAACGTCCTGACTTTC
TRBV19	-	TRBJ2-7	TRBD1	CASSIGTGGSYEQYF	TGTGCCAGTAGTATAGGGACAGGGGGAAGCTACGAGCAGTACTTC
TRBV5-1	once	TRBJ1-2	-	CASNLGLLDVYGYTF	TGCGCCAGCAACTTGGGACTTCTTGACGTCTATGGCTACACCTTC
TRBV15	-	TRBJ2-1	-	CATSAGVLGRGDEQFF	TGTGCCACCAGCGCAGGGGTTTTGGGCAGGGGCGATGAGCAGTTCTTC
TRBV3-1/TRBV3-2	-	TRBJ2-7	-	CASSQDSGWISYEQYF	TGTGCCAGCAGCCAAGATTCGGGATGGATCTCCTACGAGCAGTACTTC
TRBV27	-	TRBJ2-7	TRBD1	CASSSIRDSSYEQYF	TGTGCCAGCAGTTCCATCCGGGACAGCTCCTACGAGCAGTACTTC
TRBV10-3	few	TRBJ2-5	TRBD1	CATGDRNETQYF	TGTGCCACCGGGGACAGGAACGAGACCCAGTACTTC
TRBV11-3	-	TRBJ2-3	TRBD2	CASSSRLAAFTDTQYF	TGTGCCAGCAGCTCCAGACTAGCGGCTTTCACAGATACGCAGTATTTT
TRBV30	-	TRBJ2-3	TRBD1	CACNRGWEDTQYF	TGTGCCTGCAACAGGGGCTGGGAAGATACGCAGTATTTT
TRBV12-3/TRBV12-4	-	TRBJ1-1	-	CASSAAFLEAFF	TGTGCCAGCAGTGCGGCTTTTCTTGAAGCTTTCTTT
TRBV4-2	-	TRBJ1-1	-	CASSQLLGNTEAFF	TGTGCCAGCAGCCAACTTCTCGGTAACACTGAAGCTTTCTTT
TRBV5-1	-	TRBJ2-7	TRBD2	CASSLGLGLAGTTYEQYF	TGCGCCAGCAGCTTGGGTCTGGGACTAGCGGGGACTACCTACGAGCAGTACTTC
TRBV6-6	many	TRBJ2-7	TRBD1	CASSFGQGGNEQYF	TGTGCCAGCAGTTTCGGACAGGGTGGGAACGAGCAGTACTTC
TRBV7-8	few	TRBJ1-1	TRBD1	CASSLGRQGGTEAFF	TGTGCCAGCAGCTTAGGGCGGCAGGGGGGCACTGAAGCTTTCTTT
TRBV29-1	-	TRBJ1-6	TRBD1	CSVEEGQNSPLHF	TGCAGCGTTGAAGAGGGACAGAATTCACCCCTCCACTTT
TRBV3-1/TRBV3-2	-	TRBJ2-1	TRBD2	CASSQDPTSIEQFF	TGTGCCAGCAGCCAAGACCCGACTAGCATAGAGCAGTTCTTC
TRBV2	-	TRBJ2-7	TRBD2	CASSEYRTSPGEQYF	TGTGCCAGCAGTGAATACCGGACTAGCCCGGGCGAGCAGTACTTC
TRBV6-1	once	TRBJ2-7	-	CASSEAGGYSYEQYF	TGTGCCAGCAGTGAAGCGGGGGGATACTCCTACGAGCAGTACTTC
TRBV2	-	TRBJ2-1	TRBD2	CASSHSGREYNEQFF	TGTGCCAGCAGTCATAGCGGGAGAGAGTACAATGAGCAGTTCTTC
TRBV27	many	TRBJ2-7	TRBD2	CASREKPGLALPLPYEQYF	TGTGCCAGCAGAGAGAAACCGGGACTAGCGCTTCCCCTCCCCTACGAGCAGTACTTC
TRBV3-1/TRBV3-2	-	TRBJ2-3	TRBD2	CASSPGLAGAVDTQYF	TGTGCCAGCAGCCCCGGGCTAGCGGGGGCCGTAGATACGCAGTATTTT